This T cell receptor beta chain was obtained from a study of cytomegalovirus exposure and HLA in healthy donors. Whole-study findings and limits: Per a prior analysis, the majority of TCR beta V segments were productive roughly 87% or roughly 30% of the time.

Per the germline V gene, CDR1 is SGDLS and CDR2 is YYNGEE. This CDR3 is 16 amino acids long. Donors were nominally healthy when sampled, though unrecorded immune exposures were likely. Primers: 60 Vbeta forward and 13 Jbeta reverse. Using immunoSEQ multiplex PCR, the repertoire was profiled, and TCRdb retains in-frame clones only, with some absent. The sample shows under 150,000 clones, roughly 82% of them seen only once. With regard to this clone: What it binds is not known. The junction does not match germline at one end; this may be a read error.

The clonotype comes from a male donor in good health and CMV-seropositive. Sequenced sample: PBMCs. The chain couples TRBV9 to TRBJ2-2, with 13 bases lining up with TRBD2. The chain's CDR3 is CAGSGLAGVGTGELFF. The CDR3 DNA sequence: TGTGCCGGCAGCGGACTAGCGGGAGTTGGGACCGGGGAGCTGTTTTTT.